The sequence of this T cell receptor (beta chain) was determined in a study of graft-versus-host responses after intestinal transplantation. Libraries were prepared by immunoSEQ multiplex PCR; TCRdb keeps only in-frame clonotypes and omits some of them. The sample carries tens of thousands of clones, about 87% recorded once. As regards this clone: Its antigen is not identified.

The sequencing used unstimulated CD4+ T cells sorted from spleen or lymph node cells, collected before transplant. The receptor was isolated from a human donor who was the organ donor for an intestinal transplant.

CDR3 DNA: TGTGCCAGCAGCCCCGGGAACGGCCTAGAAGCTTTCTTT. Its protein product is CASSPGNGLEAFF. The chain combines TRBV11-2 with TRBJ1-1, with D uncertain. This CDR3 has 13 amino acids. Germline loops: CDR1 SGHAT, CDR2 FQNNGV. V lost 5 bases, J lost 8 bases, and 15 bases lay in between.